This TCR beta chain was recovered during a study of blood T cell repertoires in COVID-19. Assay used: immunoSEQ multiplex PCR; TCRdb lists only in-frame clones, some missing. The data contain about 200,000 clones, around four fifths of them singletons. The V gene's germline CDR1 is LNHNV and CDR2 YYDKDF (reference sequence). This CDR3 is built from 14 residues. V shed 3 bases, J shed 0 bases, and the junction held 2 bases outside the gene matches. The chain recombines TRBV15 with TRBJ2-7; 7 bases are shared with TRBD2. The receptor was derived from a man aged 60 to 75 with COVID-19, enrolled during active disease. Sequencing was carried out using peripheral blood. The CDR3: CATSRSGTSYEQYF. CDR3 in DNA: TGTGCCACCAGCAGGAGCGGGACCTCCTACGAGCAGTACTTC.